This passage covers 13 T cell receptor beta chains from one sample sequenced in a study of PD-L1 blockade in urothelial cancer. The data were produced by immunoSEQ multiplex PCR, yet TCRdb's version contains in-frame clones alone and is incomplete. The table records under 130,000 clones, under 85% of them present only once. Here the sequenced sample was PBMCs, taken around atezolizumab (anti-PD-L1) treatment. The receptors here all came from a man aged 50 to 60 with urothelial cancer.

The rearrangement joins TRBV13 to TRBJ2-5; weak D call: TRBD2 (6 bases). The CDR3 contains 15 residues. V was clipped by 3 bases and J by 0 bases, with 11 bases between them. The germline CDR1 and CDR2 sequences are PRHDT and FYEKMQ (reference sequence). CDR3 coding DNA: TGTGCCAGCAGCTTGAGCGGAGGGTACCAAGAGACCCAGTACTTC. This gives the protein CASSLSGGYQETQYF.

This clone was seen once. This rearrangement joins TRBV7-9 to TRBJ2-7; TRBD1 agrees at 10 bases. The CDR3 length is 14 residues. Germline-derived CDR1 and CDR2 are SEHNR and FQNEAQ (reference sequence). V trimming: 4 bases; J trimming: 5 bases; junction bases outside the gene matches: 5. CDR3 sequence: CASSSGDRGNEQYF. The CDR3 nucleotides are TGTGCCAGCAGCTCGGGGGACAGGGGCAACGAGCAGTACTTC.

The V and J genes are TRBV5-1 and TRBJ2-1, with TRBD2 matching 11 bases. There are 15 residues in the CDR3. Trimming cost V 5 bases and J 7 bases; bases outside gene matches: 8. Germline V lookup: CDR1 SGHRS, CDR2 YFSETQ. CDR3 loop: CASSDSGRADNEQFF. The DNA of the CDR3 is TGCGCCAGCAGTGATAGCGGGAGGGCTGATAATGAGCAGTTCTTC.

This rearrangement joins TRBV10-2 to TRBJ2-7; 11 bases are a match to TRBD2. There are 14 residues in the CDR3. Germline CDR1 and CDR2: WSHSY and SAAADI. Losses at the gene ends were 5 bases for V and 0 bases for J; bases not matched to a gene: 0. The CDR3 bases are TGCGCCAGCAGTACTAGCGGGAGCTCCTACGAGCAGTACTTC. As protein: CASSTSGSSYEQYF.

J is TRBJ2-5 and V is TRBV19, with 8 bases fitting TRBD2. The germline CDR1 and CDR2 sequences are LNHDA and SQIVND (reference sequence). V lost 5 bases and J lost 1; bases outside the gene matches: 9. The CDR3 length is 16 residues. The CDR3 bases are TGTGCCAGTAGTCTGGGAGGTAGCGGGACCCAAGAGACCCAGTACTTC. Translation: CASSLGGSGTQETQYF.

The rearrangement uses TRBV9 and TRBJ2-3; TRBD2 matches 7 bases. The J segment lost 0 bases and the V segment lost 3 bases, leaving 4 bases of the junction unmatched. The germline CDR1 and CDR2 sequences are SGDLS and YYNGEE. This CDR3 contains 15 residues. In DNA, the CDR3 is TGTGCCAGCAGCGCGGGTAGCGGGAGCACAGATACGCAGTATTTT. Residues: CASSAGSGSTDTQYF.

The chain employs TRBV29-1 and TRBJ1-1; 9 nucleotides agree with TRBD1. This CDR3 comprises 14 residues. V shed 2 bases and J 2 bases; nucleotides not matched to a gene: 3. Germline V gives CDR1 SQVTM, CDR2 ANQGSEA. The CDR3 here is CSVERDRVNTEAFF. The CDR3 DNA reads TGCAGCGTTGAAAGGGACAGGGTTAACACTGAAGCTTTCTTT. Looking up the rest from reference TRBV29-1 and TRBJ1-1 gives the full variable domain: SAVISQKPSRDICQRGTSLTIQCQVDSQVTMMFWYRQQPGQSLTLIATANQGSEATYESGFVIDKFPISRPNLTFSTLTVSNMSPEDSSIYLCSVERDRVNTEAFFGQGTRLTVV.

This chain connects TRBV2 to TRBJ1-5, with 9 bases matching TRBD1. There are 15 residues in the CDR3. Trimming removed 8 bases from V and 3 bases from J; junction bases left unmatched: 8. Germline CDR1 is SNHLY and CDR2 is FYNNEI. Here the CDR3 reads CASGVGQGINQPQHF. In nucleotides, the CDR3 is TGTGCCAGCGGGGTGGGACAGGGAATCAATCAGCCCCAGCATTTT.

V usage is TRBV7-2 and J usage is TRBJ2-5; a weak D match, TRBD2 (6 bases). Germline CDR1 SGHTA, CDR2 FQGNSA. V lost 1 base and J lost 4, with 13 bases in between. CDR3 length: 15 amino acids. The CDR3 loop is CASSLEGSGRETQYF. DNA for the CDR3: TGTGCCAGCAGCTTAGAAGGTAGCGGACGAGAGACCCAGTACTTC.

The V gene is TRBV6-1, the J gene TRBJ2-2, with TRBD1 matching over 7 bases. With V trimmed by 2 bases and J by 6 bases, 6 bases remained unmatched. Germline CDR1 MNHNS, CDR2 SASEGT. CDR3 length equals 15 residues. This CDR3 reads CASSEWVRGSGELFF. The CDR3 region has the DNA TGTGCCAGCAGTGAATGGGTCAGGGGGTCCGGGGAGCTGTTTTTT.

The chain carries TRBV2 and TRBJ2-3; TRBD1 is a possible D gene (6 bases). The CDR3 extends over 16 amino acids. The germline gives CDR1 SNHLY, CDR2 FYNNEI. V shed 6 bases and J shed 5 bases, with 21 bases lying between them. In DNA form, the CDR3 reads TGTGCCAGCAGGATCCCGGGACGCTTCAGGGGAGATACGCAGTATTTT. Its translation is CASRIPGRFRGDTQYF.

The V gene is TRBV2, the J gene TRBJ2-7; 10 nucleotides align to TRBD1. Germline-derived CDR1 and CDR2 are SNHLY and FYNNEI. After removal of 7 bases from V and 1 base from J, the junction contained 7 bases not matched to a gene. The CDR3 consists of 15 residues. The CDR3 coding sequence is TGTGCCAGCAAAGCCGACAGGGGGCCATCCTACGAGCAGTACTTC. Its translation is CASKADRGPSYEQYF.

The chain recombines TRBV15 with TRBJ2-7; possible D gene TRBD2, 5 bases. CDR1 and CDR2 (germline): LNHNV, YYDKDF (reference sequence). The CDR3 is 12 amino acids. Trimming removed 5 bases from V and 6 bases from J, with 11 bases in between. The CDR3 here is CATSAEVGEQYF. DNA of the CDR3: TGTGCCACCAGCGCGGAGGTCGGCGAGCAGTACTTC.